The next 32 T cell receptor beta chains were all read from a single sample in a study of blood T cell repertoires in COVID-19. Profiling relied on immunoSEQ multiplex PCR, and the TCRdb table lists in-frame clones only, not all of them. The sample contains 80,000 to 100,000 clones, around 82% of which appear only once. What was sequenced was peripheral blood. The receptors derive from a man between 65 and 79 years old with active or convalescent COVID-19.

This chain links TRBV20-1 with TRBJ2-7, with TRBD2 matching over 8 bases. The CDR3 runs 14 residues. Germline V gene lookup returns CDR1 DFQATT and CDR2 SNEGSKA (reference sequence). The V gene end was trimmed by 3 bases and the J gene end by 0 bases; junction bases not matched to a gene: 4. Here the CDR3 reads CSASGRGASYEQYF. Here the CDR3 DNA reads TGCAGTGCTAGTGGGCGGGGGGCCTCCTACGAGCAGTACTTC.

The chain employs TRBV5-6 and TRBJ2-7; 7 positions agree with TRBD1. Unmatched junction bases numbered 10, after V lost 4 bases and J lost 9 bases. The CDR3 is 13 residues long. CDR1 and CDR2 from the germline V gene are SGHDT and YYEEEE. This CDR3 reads CASSRDRTTGQYF. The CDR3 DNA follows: TGTGCCAGCAGCCGGGACAGAACGACGGGGCAGTACTTC.

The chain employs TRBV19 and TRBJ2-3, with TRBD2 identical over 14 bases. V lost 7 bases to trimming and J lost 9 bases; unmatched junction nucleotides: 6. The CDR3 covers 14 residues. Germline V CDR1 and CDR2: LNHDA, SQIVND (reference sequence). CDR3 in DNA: TGTGCCAGTACTACGACTAGCGGGGGGGAAACGCAGTATTTT. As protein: CASTTTSGGETQYF.

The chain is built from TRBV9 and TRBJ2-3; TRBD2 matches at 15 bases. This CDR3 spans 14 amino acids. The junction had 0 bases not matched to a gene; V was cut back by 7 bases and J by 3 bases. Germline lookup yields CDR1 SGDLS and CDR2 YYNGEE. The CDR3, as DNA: TGTGCCAGCGGGACTAGCGGGGGGACAGATACGCAGTATTTT. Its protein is CASGTSGGTDTQYF. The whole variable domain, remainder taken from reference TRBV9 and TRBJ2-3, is DSGVTQTPKHLITATGQRVTLRCSPRSGDLSVYWYQQSLDQGLQFLIQYYNGEERAKGNILERFSAQQFPDLHSELNLSSLELGDSALYFCASGTSGGTDTQYFGPGTRLTVL.

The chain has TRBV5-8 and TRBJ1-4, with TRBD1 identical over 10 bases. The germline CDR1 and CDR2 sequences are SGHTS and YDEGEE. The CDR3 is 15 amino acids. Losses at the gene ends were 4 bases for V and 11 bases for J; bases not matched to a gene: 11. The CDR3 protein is CASSLPGQGSVKLFF. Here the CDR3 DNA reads TGTGCCAGCAGCCTACCGGGACAGGGGTCTGTGAAACTGTTTTTT.

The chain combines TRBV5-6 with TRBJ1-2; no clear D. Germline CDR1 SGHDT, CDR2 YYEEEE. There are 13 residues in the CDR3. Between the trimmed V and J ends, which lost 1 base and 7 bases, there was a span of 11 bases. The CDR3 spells CASSLLQAGGYTF. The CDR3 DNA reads TGTGCCAGCAGCTTGTTGCAGGCAGGTGGCTACACCTTC.

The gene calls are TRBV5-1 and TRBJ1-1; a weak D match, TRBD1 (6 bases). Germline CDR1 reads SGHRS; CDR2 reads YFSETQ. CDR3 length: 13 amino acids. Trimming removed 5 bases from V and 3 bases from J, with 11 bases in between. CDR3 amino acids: CASRVSGDTEAFF. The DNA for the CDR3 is TGCGCCAGCAGGGTATCAGGGGACACTGAAGCTTTCTTT.

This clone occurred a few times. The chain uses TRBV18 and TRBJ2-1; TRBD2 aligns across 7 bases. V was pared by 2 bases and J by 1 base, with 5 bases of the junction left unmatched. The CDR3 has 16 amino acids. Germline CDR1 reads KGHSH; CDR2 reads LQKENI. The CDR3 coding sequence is TGTGCCAGCTCACCAGTTGGCGGGGGATCCTACAATGAGCAGTTCTTC. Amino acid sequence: CASSPVGGGSYNEQFF.

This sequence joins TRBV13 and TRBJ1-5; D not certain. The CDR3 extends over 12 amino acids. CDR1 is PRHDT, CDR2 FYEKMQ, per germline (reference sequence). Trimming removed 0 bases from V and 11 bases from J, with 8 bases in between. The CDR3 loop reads CASSLGALAQHF. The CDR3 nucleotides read TGTGCCAGCAGCTTAGGAGCCCTGGCCCAGCATTTT.

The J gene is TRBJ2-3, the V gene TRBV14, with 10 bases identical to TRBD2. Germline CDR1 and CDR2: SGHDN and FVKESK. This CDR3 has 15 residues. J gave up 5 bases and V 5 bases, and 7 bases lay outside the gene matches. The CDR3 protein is CASSTGTSDRDTQYF. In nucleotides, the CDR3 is TGTGCCAGCAGCACCGGGACTAGCGATAGAGATACGCAGTATTTT.

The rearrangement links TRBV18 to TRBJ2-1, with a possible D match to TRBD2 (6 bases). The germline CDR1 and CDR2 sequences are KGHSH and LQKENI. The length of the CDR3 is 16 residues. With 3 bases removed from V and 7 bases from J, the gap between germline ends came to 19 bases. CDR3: CASSPTAAPGGNEQFF. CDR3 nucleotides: TGTGCCAGCTCACCGACCGCTGCGCCCGGAGGGAATGAGCAGTTCTTC.

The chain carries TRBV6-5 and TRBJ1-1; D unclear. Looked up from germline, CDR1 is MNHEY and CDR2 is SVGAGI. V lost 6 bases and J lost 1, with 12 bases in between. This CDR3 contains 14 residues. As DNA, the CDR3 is TGTGCCAGCAGCGTTAAGGCGGCGAACACTGAAGCTTTCTTT. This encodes CASSVKAANTEAFF.

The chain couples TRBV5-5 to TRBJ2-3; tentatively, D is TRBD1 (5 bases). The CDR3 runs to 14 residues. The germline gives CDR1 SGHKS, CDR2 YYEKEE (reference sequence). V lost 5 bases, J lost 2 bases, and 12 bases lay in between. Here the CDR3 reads CASSSAGFTDTQYF. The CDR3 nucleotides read TGTGCCAGCAGTTCTGCAGGGTTCACAGATACGCAGTATTTT.

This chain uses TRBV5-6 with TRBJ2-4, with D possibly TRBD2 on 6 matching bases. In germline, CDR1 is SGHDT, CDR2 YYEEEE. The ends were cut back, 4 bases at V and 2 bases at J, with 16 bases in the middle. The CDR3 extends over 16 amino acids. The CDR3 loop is CASSPPHGSSKNIQYF. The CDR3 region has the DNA TGTGCCAGCAGCCCACCCCACGGGAGCTCCAAAAACATTCAGTACTTC.

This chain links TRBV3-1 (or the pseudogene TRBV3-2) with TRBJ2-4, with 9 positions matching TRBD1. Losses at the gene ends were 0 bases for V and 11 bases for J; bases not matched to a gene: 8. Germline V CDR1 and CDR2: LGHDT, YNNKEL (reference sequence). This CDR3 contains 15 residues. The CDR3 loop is CASSQDPGTGTFQYF. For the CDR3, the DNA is TGTGCCAGCAGCCAAGATCCTGGGACAGGGACCTTTCAGTACTTC.

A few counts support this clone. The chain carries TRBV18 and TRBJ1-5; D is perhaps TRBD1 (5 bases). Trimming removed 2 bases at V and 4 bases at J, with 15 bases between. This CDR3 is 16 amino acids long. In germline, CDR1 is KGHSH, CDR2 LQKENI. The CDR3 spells CASSPNQDTVNQPQHF. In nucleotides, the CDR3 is TGTGCCAGCTCACCAAACCAGGACACAGTAAATCAGCCCCAGCATTTT.

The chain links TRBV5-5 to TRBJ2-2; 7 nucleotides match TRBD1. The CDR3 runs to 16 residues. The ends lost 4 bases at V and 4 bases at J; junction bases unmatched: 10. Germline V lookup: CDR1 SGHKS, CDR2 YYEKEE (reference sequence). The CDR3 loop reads CASSIARTGPTGELFF. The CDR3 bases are TGTGCCAGCAGCATCGCACGGACAGGCCCCACCGGGGAGCTGTTTTTT.

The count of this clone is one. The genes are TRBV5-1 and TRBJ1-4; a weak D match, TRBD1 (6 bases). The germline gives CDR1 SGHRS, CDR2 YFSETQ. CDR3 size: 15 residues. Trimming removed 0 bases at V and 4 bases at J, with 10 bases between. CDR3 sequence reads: CASSLDRAGNEKLFF. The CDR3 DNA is TGCGCCAGCAGCTTGGACAGGGCCGGTAATGAAAAACTGTTTTTT.

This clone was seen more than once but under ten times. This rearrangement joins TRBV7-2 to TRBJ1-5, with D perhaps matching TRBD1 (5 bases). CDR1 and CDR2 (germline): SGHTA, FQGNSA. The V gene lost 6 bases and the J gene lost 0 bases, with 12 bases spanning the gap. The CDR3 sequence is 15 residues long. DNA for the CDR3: TGTGCCAGCAGGGAGGGGTCATATAGCAATCAGCCCCAGCATTTT. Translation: CASREGSYSNQPQHF.

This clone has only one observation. As DNA, the CDR3 is TGTGCCTGGAGTGTAGGCCAGGGGGCTTACACAACTAATGAAAAACTGTTTTTT. This gives the protein CAWSVGQGAYTTNEKLFF. The V and J genes are TRBV30 and TRBJ1-4, with TRBD1 matching over 8 bases. Germline V CDR1 and CDR2: GTSNPN, SVGIG (reference sequence). The CDR3 length is 18 residues. J was trimmed by 0 bases and V by 0 bases; bases with no gene match: 9.

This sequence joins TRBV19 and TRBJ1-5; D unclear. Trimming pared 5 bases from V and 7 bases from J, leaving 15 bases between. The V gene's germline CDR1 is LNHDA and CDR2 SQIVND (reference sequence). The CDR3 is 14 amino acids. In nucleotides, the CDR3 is TGTGCCAGTAGTGCCAAGGGCCGGGGACAGCCCCAGCATTTT. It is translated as CASSAKGRGQPQHF.

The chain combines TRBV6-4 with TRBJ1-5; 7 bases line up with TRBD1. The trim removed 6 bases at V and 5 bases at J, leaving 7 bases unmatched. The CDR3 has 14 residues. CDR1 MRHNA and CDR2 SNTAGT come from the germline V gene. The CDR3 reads CASRTGTEYQPQHF. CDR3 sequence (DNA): TGTGCCAGCAGGACCGGGACAGAGTATCAGCCCCAGCATTTT.

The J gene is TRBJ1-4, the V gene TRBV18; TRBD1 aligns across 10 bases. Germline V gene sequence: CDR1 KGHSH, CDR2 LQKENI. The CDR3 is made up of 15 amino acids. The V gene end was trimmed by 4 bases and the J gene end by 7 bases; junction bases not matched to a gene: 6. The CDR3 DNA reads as TGTGCCAGCTCACGAGTCGGGACAGGGGTTGAAAAACTGTTTTTT. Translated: CASSRVGTGVEKLFF.

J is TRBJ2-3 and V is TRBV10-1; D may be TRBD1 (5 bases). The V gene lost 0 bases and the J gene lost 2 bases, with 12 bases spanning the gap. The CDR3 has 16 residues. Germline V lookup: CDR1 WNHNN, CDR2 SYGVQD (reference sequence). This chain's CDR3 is CASSESGQGITDTQYF. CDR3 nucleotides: TGCGCCAGCAGTGAGTCGGGGCAGGGTATCACAGATACGCAGTATTTT.

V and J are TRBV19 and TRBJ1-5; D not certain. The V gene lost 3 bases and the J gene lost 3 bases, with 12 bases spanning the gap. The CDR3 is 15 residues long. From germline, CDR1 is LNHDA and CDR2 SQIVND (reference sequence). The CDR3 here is CASSIGGPANQPQHF. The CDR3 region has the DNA TGTGCCAGTAGTATTGGAGGGCCAGCCAATCAGCCCCAGCATTTT.

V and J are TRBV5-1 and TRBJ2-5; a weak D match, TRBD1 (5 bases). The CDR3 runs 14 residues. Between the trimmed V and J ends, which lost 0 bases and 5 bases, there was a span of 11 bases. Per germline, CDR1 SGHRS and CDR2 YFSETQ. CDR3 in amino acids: CASSLGQAGETQYF. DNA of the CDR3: TGCGCCAGCAGCTTGGGCCAAGCAGGGGAGACCCAGTACTTC.

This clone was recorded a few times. CDR3 nucleotide sequence: TGTGCCAGCAGTCCCGGGGGAGGAGGGGGCAGGCATCAGCCCCAGCATTTT. Its translation: CASSPGGGGGRHQPQHF. The chain combines TRBV6-6 with TRBJ1-5, with 7 bases fitting TRBD1. This CDR3 spans 17 amino acids. Trimming cost V 5 bases and J 5 bases; bases outside gene matches: 15. Germline assignment: CDR1 MNHNY and CDR2 SVGAGI (reference sequence).

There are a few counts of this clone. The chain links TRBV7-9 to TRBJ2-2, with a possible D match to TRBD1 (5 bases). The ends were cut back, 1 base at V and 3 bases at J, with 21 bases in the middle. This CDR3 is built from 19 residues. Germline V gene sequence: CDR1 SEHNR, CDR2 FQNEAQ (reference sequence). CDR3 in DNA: TGTGCCAGCAGCTTAGGGGCGTGGTGGCAGGGTATCGACACCGGGGAGCTGTTTTTT. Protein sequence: CASSLGAWWQGIDTGELFF.

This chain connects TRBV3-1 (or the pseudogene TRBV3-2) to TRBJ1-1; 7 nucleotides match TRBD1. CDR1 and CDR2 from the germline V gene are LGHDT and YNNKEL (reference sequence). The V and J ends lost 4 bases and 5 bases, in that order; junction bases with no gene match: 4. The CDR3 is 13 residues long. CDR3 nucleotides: TGTGCCAGCAGCCCAGGGGGTTGGACTGAAGCTTTCTTT. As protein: CASSPGGWTEAFF.

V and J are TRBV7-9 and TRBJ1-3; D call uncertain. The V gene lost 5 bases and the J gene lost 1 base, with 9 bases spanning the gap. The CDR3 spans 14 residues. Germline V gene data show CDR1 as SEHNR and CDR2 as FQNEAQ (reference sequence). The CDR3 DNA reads TGTGCCAGCAGCCCCCCGCGGTCTGGAAACACCATATATTTT. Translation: CASSPPRSGNTIYF.

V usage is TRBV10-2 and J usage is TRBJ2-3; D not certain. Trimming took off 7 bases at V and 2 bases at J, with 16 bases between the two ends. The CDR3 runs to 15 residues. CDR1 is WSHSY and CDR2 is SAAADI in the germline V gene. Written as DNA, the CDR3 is TGCGCCAGCACCGAGTCCCCCGTCTTCACAGATACGCAGTATTTT. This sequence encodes CASTESPVFTDTQYF.

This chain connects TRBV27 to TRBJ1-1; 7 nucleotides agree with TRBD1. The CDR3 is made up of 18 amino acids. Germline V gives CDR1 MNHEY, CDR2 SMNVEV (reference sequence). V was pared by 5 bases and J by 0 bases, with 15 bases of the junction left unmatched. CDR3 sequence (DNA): TGTGCCAGCAGTCTATATCCCGACAGGGCATTGATGAACACTGAAGCTTTCTTT. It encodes CASSLYPDRALMNTEAFF.